This TCR beta chain was obtained from a study of blood T cell repertoires in COVID-19. V dropped 4 bases and J dropped 1; count of bases not matched to a gene: 1. The germline V gene encodes CDR1 SQVTM and CDR2 ANQGSEA. CDR3 length equals 14 residues. Libraries were prepared by immunoSEQ multiplex PCR; TCRdb keeps only in-frame clonotypes and omits some of them. Of 80,000 to 100,000 clones listed, about 80% are singletons. This clone was seen a single time. The clonotype comes from an older woman with acute or convalescent COVID-19. The rearrangement joins TRBV29-1 to TRBJ2-2, with TRBD1 identical over 9 bases. The sequenced sample was peripheral blood. CDR3 loop: CSVAGQGNTGELFF. The CDR3 DNA reads as TGCAGCGTTGCGGGACAGGGGAACACCGGGGAGCTGTTTTTT.